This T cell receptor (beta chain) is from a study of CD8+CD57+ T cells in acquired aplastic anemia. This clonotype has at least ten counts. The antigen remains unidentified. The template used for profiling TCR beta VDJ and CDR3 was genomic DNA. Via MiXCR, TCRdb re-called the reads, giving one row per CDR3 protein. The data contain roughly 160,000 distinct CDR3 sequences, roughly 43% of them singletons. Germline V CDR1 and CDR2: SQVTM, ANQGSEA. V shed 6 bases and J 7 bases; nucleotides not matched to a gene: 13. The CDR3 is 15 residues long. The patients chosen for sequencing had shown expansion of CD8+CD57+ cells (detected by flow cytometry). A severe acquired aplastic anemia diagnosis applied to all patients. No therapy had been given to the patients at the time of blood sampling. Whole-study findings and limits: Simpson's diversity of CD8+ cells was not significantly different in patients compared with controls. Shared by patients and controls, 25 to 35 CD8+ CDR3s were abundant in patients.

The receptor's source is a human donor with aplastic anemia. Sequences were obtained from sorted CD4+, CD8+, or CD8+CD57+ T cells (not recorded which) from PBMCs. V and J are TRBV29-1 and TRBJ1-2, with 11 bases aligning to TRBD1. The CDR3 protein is CSVDEGQGARGGYTF. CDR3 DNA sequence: TGCAGCGTCGACGAAGGACAGGGGGCGCGAGGTGGCTACACCTTC.